This TCR beta chain appears in the sequencing data of a study of response to subunit inactivated influenza vaccine. Study-wide points: It was the authors' suggestion that each seasonal influenza vaccination recruits few new T cells.

TCRdb re-called the RT-PCR reads through MiXCR, storing one row per CDR3 protein. The table lists almost 250,000 distinct CDR3 sequences, less than 15% of them singletons. The germline CDR1 and CDR2 sequences are MNHEY and SVGEGT. There are 12 residues in the CDR3. V was trimmed by 8 bases and J by 6 bases, leaving 10 bases between them. Worth noting for this clonotype: Its antigen is unknown.

The receptor comes from a man aged 45-65 years who received an inactivated influenza vaccine. This sequence joins TRBV6-2 or TRBV6-3 and TRBJ2-2; D is perhaps TRBD1 (5 bases). This specimen was non-naive T cells sorted from PBMCs, taken less than 15 days before vaccination. The CDR3 here is CASARVAGELFF. The CDR3 nucleotides are TGTGCCAGCGCCAGGGTCGCCGGGGAGCTGTTTTTT.